The 11 T cell receptor beta chains reported below all come from one sample, sequenced in a study of cytomegalovirus exposure and HLA in healthy donors. The data were produced by immunoSEQ multiplex PCR, yet TCRdb's version contains in-frame clones alone and is incomplete. The repertoire consists of about 84,000 clones, with roughly 93% occurring once and the leading ten covering 2% to 2.5%. Sequencing was performed on PBMCs. The receptors were sampled from a man aged 25-45 years in good health and CMV-seronegative.

The rearrangement joins TRBV10-1 to TRBJ2-7, with 7 bases that match TRBD2. V dropped 4 bases and J dropped 3; count of bases not matched to a gene: 6. Germline V gene sequence: CDR1 WNHNN, CDR2 SYGVQD (reference sequence). The CDR3 sequence is 14 residues long. Here the CDR3 DNA reads TGCGCCAGCAGTGCGGCTAGCGGATACTACGAGCAGTACTTC. Translating gives CASSAASGYYEQYF.

The chain employs TRBV5-6 and TRBJ2-7; the D is unclear. V lost 2 bases, J lost 5 bases, and 11 bases lay in between. CDR1 SGHDT and CDR2 YYEEEE come from the germline V gene. The CDR3 length is 13 residues. CDR3 in amino acids: CASSFVQNHEQYF. The CDR3 DNA reads as TGTGCCAGCAGCTTCGTCCAGAACCACGAGCAGTACTTC.

The V gene is TRBV11-2, the J gene TRBJ1-1; perhaps TRBD1 as D (6 bases). Germline CDR1 reads SGHAT; CDR2 reads FQNNGV. The ends were cut back, 0 bases at V and 5 bases at J, with 16 bases in the middle. The CDR3 sequence is 16 residues long. The CDR3 protein is CASSLDHYGGRTEAFF. CDR3 coding DNA: TGTGCCAGCAGCTTAGATCATTACGGGGGGCGGACTGAAGCTTTCTTT.

The J gene is TRBJ1-2, the V gene TRBV7-9; D unclear. Trimming left V 7 bases short and J 4 bases short, with 10 bases between. This CDR3 spans 12 amino acids. Germline-derived CDR1 and CDR2 are SEHNR and FQNEAQ (reference sequence). This chain's CDR3 is CASTPAGYGYTF. The CDR3 nucleotides are TGTGCCAGCACTCCGGCAGGCTATGGCTACACCTTC.

The chain has TRBV5-1 and TRBJ1-4; 10 positions match TRBD1. The junction had 7 bases not matched to a gene; V was cut back by 4 bases and J by 7 bases. CDR3 size: 15 residues. CDR1 and CDR2 from the germline V gene are SGHRS and YFSETQ. In DNA form, the CDR3 reads TGCGCCAGCAGCCTGGGACAGGGGAGGACTGAAAAACTGTTTTTT. Translation: CASSLGQGRTEKLFF.

This CDR3 is CASSSKGPSYEQYF. CDR3 coding DNA: TGTGCCAGCAGCTCGAAGGGGCCATCCTACGAGCAGTACTTC. V is TRBV5-4 and J is TRBJ2-7; D is possibly TRBD1 (5 bases). V dropped 3 bases and J dropped 1 base, with 11 bases sitting between them. The CDR3 loop spans 14 amino acids. Germline values: CDR1 SGHNT, CDR2 YYREEE (reference sequence).

The chain employs TRBV5-8 and TRBJ1-5, with D perhaps matching TRBD1 (6 bases). The V end lost 7 bases, the J end lost 6 bases, and 17 bases lay between the germline ends. Germline assignment: CDR1 SGHTS and CDR2 YDEGEE. The length of the CDR3 is 14 residues. CDR3 bases: TGTGCCAGCGTTTTACCAACAGGGCTTCAGCCCCAGCATTTT. Protein sequence: CASVLPTGLQPQHF.

J is TRBJ2-5 and V is TRBV11-2; a possible D gene is TRBD2 (5 bases). Germline V gene data show CDR1 as SGHAT and CDR2 as FQNNGV. This CDR3 is 13 amino acids long. The germline V and J ends were trimmed by 3 bases and 2 bases, with 7 bases remaining between them. In DNA form, the CDR3 reads TGTGCCAGCAGCTTCCGCGGGCAAGAGACCCAGTACTTC. Its protein is CASSFRGQETQYF.

The V call is TRBV28, the J call TRBJ2-4; possibly TRBD2 for D (6 bases). Per the germline V gene, CDR1 is MDHEN and CDR2 is SYDVKM. V dropped 2 bases and J dropped 0 bases, with 14 bases sitting between them. The CDR3 covers 17 residues. DNA for the CDR3: TGTGCCAGCAGTTTAGACCTGGGCGGGGTAGCCAAAAACATTCAGTACTTC. Residues: CASSLDLGGVAKNIQYF.

This chain uses TRBV18 with TRBJ2-5; no clear D. The CDR3 runs to 13 residues. Trimming removed 5 bases at V and 5 bases at J, with 12 bases between. The V gene's germline CDR1 is KGHSH and CDR2 LQKENI. The CDR3 loop reads CASSDTVRETQYF. DNA of the CDR3: TGTGCCAGCTCAGACACGGTCCGCGAGACCCAGTACTTC.

This chain uses TRBV10-3 with TRBJ1-2; maybe TRBD1 (6 bases). Germline-derived CDR1 and CDR2 are ENHRY and SYGVKD. The V gene lost 6 bases and the J gene lost 0 bases, with 14 bases spanning the gap. The CDR3 is made up of 15 amino acids. The CDR3 region has the DNA TGTGCCATCAGCGAACGAGGACAGACTAACTATGGCTACACCTTC. Its translation is CAISERGQTNYGYTF.